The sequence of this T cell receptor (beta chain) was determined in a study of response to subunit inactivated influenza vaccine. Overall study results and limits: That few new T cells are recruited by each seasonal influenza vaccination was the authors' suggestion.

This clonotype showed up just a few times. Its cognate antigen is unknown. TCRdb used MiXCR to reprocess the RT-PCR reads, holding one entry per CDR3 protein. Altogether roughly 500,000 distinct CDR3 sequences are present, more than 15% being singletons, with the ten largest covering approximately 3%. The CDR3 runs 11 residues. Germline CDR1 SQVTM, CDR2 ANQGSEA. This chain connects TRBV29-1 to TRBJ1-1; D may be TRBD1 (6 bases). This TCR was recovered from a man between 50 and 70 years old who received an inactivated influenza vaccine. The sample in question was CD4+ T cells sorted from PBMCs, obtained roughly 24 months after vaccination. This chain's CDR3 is CRRGGRTEAFF. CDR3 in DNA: TGCAGGCGAGGGGGGCGTACTGAAGCTTTCTTT.